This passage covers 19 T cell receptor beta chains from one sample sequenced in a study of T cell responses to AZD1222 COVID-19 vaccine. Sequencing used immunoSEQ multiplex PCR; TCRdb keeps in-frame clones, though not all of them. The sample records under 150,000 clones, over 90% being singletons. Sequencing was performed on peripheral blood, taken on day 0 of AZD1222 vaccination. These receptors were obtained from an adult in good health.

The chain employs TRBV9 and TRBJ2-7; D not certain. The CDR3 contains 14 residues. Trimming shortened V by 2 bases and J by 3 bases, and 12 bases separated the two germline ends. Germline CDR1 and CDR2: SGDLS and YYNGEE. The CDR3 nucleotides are TGTGCCAGCAGCGTCGGCCCAGGTAGCTACGAGCAGTACTTC. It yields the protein CASSVGPGSYEQYF.

As DNA, the CDR3 is TGTGCCAGCTCACCCCAGCGGGAGCTAGACACCGGGGAGCTGTTTTTT. Translating it yields CASSPQRELDTGELFF. The chain has TRBV18 and TRBJ2-2, with 8 bases aligning to TRBD2. CDR1 and CDR2 from the germline V gene are KGHSH and LQKENI. The CDR3 is made up of 16 amino acids. V was pared by 3 bases and J by 3 bases, with 6 bases of the junction left unmatched.

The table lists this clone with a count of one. The CDR3 DNA sequence: TGCAGCGTTGGGACCTGGACTAGCCCTACCCCCTGGGTATACGAGCAGTACTTC. This encodes CSVGTWTSPTPWVYEQYF. The chain employs TRBV29-1 and TRBJ2-7, with TRBD2 matching over 8 bases. V lost 4 bases, J lost 4 bases, and 21 bases stayed unmatched. The CDR3 consists of 18 residues. Per germline, CDR1 SQVTM and CDR2 ANQGSEA.

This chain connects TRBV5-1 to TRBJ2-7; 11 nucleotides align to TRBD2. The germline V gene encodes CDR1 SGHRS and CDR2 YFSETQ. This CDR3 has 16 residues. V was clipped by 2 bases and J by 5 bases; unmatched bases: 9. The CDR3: CASSLQLAGEPDEQYF. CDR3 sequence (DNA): TGCGCCAGCAGCTTACAACTAGCGGGGGAACCAGACGAGCAGTACTTC.

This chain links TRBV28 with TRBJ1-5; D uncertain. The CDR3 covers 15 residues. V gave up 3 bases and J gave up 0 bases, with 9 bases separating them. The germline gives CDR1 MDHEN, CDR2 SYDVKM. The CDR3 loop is CASSFPQLSNQPQHF. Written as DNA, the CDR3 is TGTGCCAGCAGTTTCCCACAACTTAGCAATCAGCCCCAGCATTTT.

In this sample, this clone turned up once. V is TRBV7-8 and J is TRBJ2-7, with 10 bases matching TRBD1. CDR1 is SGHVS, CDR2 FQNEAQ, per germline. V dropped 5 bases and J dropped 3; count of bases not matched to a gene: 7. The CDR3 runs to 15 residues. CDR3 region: CASSPGQGTYYEQYF. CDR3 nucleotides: TGTGCCAGCAGCCCGGGACAGGGGACCTACTACGAGCAGTACTTC.

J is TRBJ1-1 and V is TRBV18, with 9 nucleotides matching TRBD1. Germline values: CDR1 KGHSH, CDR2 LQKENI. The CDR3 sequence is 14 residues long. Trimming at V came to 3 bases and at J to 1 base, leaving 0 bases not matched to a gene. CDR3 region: CASSPGQGNTEAFF. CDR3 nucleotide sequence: TGTGCCAGCTCACCGGGACAGGGGAACACTGAAGCTTTCTTT.

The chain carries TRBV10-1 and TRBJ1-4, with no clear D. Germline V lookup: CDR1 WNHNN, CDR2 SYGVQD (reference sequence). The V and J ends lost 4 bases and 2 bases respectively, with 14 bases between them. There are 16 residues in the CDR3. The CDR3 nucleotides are TGCGCCAGCAGTGGGTACCTTGGGAGTACTAATGAAAAACTGTTTTTT. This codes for CASSGYLGSTNEKLFF.

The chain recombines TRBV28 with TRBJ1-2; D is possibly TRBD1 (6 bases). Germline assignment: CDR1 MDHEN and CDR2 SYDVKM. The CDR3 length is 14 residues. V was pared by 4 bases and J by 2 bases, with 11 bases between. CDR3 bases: TGTGCCAGCAGTTCCCCGGGACACAACTATGGCTACACCTTC. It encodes CASSSPGHNYGYTF.

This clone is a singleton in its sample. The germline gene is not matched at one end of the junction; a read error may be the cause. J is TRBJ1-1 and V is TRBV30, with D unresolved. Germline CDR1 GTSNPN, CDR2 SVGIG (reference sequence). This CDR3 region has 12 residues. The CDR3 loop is CAWGGKNSEAFF. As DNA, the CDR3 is TGTGCCTGGGGTGGTAAGAACTCTGAAGCTTTCTTT.

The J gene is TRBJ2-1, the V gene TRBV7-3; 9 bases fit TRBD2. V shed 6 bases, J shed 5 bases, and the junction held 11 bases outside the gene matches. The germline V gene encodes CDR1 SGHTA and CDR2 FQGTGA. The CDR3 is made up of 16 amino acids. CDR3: CASRPRSGGQDNEQFF. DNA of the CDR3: TGTGCCAGCAGACCTCGTAGCGGGGGCCAGGACAATGAGCAGTTCTTC.

The DNA for the CDR3 is TGTGCCAGTAGACAGGGAGGAACCGGGGAGCTGTTTTTT. Protein sequence: CASRQGGTGELFF. This chain links TRBV19 with TRBJ2-2; TRBD1 or TRBD2 may be the D gene (6 bases each). V was cut by 6 bases and J by 5 bases, with 10 bases left in between. The germline V gene has CDR1 LNHDA and CDR2 SQIVND (reference sequence). This CDR3 contains 13 residues.

As DNA, the CDR3 is TGCGCCAGCAGCCATCCCGGGGGGAACGTGGGAGCTTTCTTT. Translation: CASSHPGGNVGAFF. The rearrangement joins TRBV4-1 to TRBJ1-1; a possible D gene is TRBD1 (5 bases). The CDR3 totals 14 residues. The germline CDR1 and CDR2 sequences are MGHRA and YSYEKL. Trimming cost V 3 bases and J 10 bases, with 18 bases left between them.

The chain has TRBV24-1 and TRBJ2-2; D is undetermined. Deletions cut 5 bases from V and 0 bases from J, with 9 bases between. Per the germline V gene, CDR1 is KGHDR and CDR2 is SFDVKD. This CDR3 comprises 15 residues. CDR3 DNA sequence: TGTGCCACCAGTGGGTCGGATTCGAACACCGGGGAGCTGTTTTTT. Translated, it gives CATSGSDSNTGELFF.

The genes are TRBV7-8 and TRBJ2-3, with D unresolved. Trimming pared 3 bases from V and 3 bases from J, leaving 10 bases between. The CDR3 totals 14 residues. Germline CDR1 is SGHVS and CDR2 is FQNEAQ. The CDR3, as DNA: TGTGCCAGCAGCTTTCAAGGTTGGACAGATACGCAGTATTTT. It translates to CASSFQGWTDTQYF.

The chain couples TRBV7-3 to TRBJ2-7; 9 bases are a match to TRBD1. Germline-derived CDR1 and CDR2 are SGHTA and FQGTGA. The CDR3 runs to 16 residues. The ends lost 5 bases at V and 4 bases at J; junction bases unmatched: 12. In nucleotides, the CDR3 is TGTGCCAGCAGCCGGGGCATCGACAGGGGGAAATACGAGCAGTACTTC. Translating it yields CASSRGIDRGKYEQYF.

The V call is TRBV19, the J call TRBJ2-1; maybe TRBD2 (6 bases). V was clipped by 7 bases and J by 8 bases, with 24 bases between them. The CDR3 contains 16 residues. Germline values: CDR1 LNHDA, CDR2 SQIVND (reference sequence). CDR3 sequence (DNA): TGTGCCAGTAAGCCAACCGGGGCGGGGTCCTCCGATGAGCAGTTCTTC. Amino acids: CASKPTGAGSSDEQFF.

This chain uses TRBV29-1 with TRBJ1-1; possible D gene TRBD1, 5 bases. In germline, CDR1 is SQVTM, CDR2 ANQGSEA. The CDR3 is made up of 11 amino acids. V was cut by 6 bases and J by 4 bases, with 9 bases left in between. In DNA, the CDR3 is TGCAGCGTATGGGGGGGCACTGAAGCTTTCTTT. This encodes CSVWGGTEAFF. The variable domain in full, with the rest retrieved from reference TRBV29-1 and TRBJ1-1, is SAVISQKPSRDICQRGTSLTIQCQVDSQVTMMFWYRQQPGQSLTLIATANQGSEATYESGFVIDKFPISRPNLTFSTLTVSNMSPEDSSIYLCSVWGGTEAFFGQGTRLTVV.

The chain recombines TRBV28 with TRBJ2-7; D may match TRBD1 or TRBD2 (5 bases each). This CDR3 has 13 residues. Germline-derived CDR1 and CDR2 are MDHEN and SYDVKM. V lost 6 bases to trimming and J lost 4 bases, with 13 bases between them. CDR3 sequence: CASRDTEGYEQYF. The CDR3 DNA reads TGTGCCAGCAGGGACACCGAGGGTTACGAGCAGTACTTC.